These 16 T cell receptor beta chains came from one sample sequenced in a study of cytomegalovirus exposure and HLA in healthy donors. The PCR employed 60 Vbeta primers together with 13 Jbeta primers. Data came from immunoSEQ multiplex PCR; TCRdb stores just in-frame clones and leaves some out. The sample records around 120,000 clones, around 83% being singletons. Material: PBMCs. These TCRs come from a man in his fifties in good health and CMV-seronegative.

The chain uses TRBV4-1 and TRBJ2-7; possibly TRBD2 for D (6 bases). The germline V and J ends were trimmed by 1 base and 7 bases, with 20 bases remaining between them. The germline V gene encodes CDR1 MGHRA and CDR2 YSYEKL. The CDR3 consists of 16 residues. CDR3 nucleotides: TGCGCCAGCAGCCAAGTAATGACACCCTTCGGGGGTGAGCAGTACTTC. Amino acids: CASSQVMTPFGGEQYF.

This clone was seen just once. The chain carries TRBV27 and TRBJ2-7, with 8 bases fitting TRBD1. The germline gives CDR1 MNHEY, CDR2 SMNVEV (reference sequence). The CDR3 totals 15 residues. Trimming at V came to 0 bases and at J to 2 bases, leaving 3 bases not matched to a gene. The CDR3 DNA is TGTGCCAGCAGTTTATCGGACAGGGACCCCTACGAGCAGTACTTC. Translating it yields CASSLSDRDPYEQYF.

In regard to this clone: Additional DNA sequences in this sample encode the identical CDR3. The J gene is TRBJ2-5, the V gene TRBV11-2, with 9 bases that match TRBD2. V shed 1 base and J 5 bases; nucleotides not matched to a gene: 8. The CDR3 is made up of 16 amino acids. The germline gives CDR1 SGHAT, CDR2 FQNNGV. The CDR3 loop reads CASSLVGGGAQETQYF. The CDR3 DNA reads as TGTGCCAGCAGCTTAGTGGGCGGGGGGGCCCAGGAGACCCAGTACTTC.

In its sample, this clone was seen once. The chain is built from TRBV10-3 and TRBJ1-1; D might be TRBD1 (6 bases). Germline CDR1 ENHRY, CDR2 SYGVKD. This CDR3 has 11 amino acids. Trimming pared 11 bases from V and 3 bases from J, leaving 10 bases between. The CDR3 sequence: CAARGYTEAFF. DNA for the CDR3: TGTGCCGCTAGGGGGTACACTGAAGCTTTCTTT.

The chain carries TRBV19 and TRBJ1-1, with D perhaps matching TRBD1 (6 bases). The CDR3 runs 13 residues. Per germline, CDR1 LNHDA and CDR2 SQIVND (reference sequence). V gave up 5 bases and J gave up 1 base, with 8 bases separating them. The CDR3 sequence: CASSQGRNTEAFF. Here the CDR3 DNA reads TGTGCCAGTAGTCAGGGGAGGAACACTGAAGCTTTCTTT.

The genes are TRBV11-2 and TRBJ1-3; 10 nucleotides agree with TRBD1. The ends lost 5 bases at V and 5 bases at J; junction bases unmatched: 3. From germline, CDR1 is SGHAT and CDR2 FQNNGV. The CDR3 consists of 14 residues. DNA for the CDR3: TGTGCCAGCAGCCGGGACAGGGGTAGAAACACCATATATTTT. Translating it yields CASSRDRGRNTIYF.

This sequence joins TRBV14 and TRBJ1-1, with D tentatively TRBD1 (6 bases). V lost 1 base and J lost 1, with 10 bases in between. This CDR3 contains 15 residues. Germline CDR1 and CDR2: SGHDN and FVKESK. The CDR3 protein is CASSQVGGPNTEAFF. The DNA of the CDR3 is TGTGCCAGCAGCCAAGTCGGGGGGCCGAACACTGAAGCTTTCTTT.

The chain joins TRBV7-2 to TRBJ1-3; D is unresolved. The CDR3 runs 15 residues. Germline V gene lookup returns CDR1 SGHTA and CDR2 FQGNSA. V lost 5 bases, J lost 0 bases, and 11 bases lay in between. The DNA for the CDR3 is TGTGCCAGCAGCCTCCGCGGAAGCTCTGGAAACACCATATATTTT. Translation gives CASSLRGSSGNTIYF.

The chain recombines TRBV5-4 with TRBJ2-3, with D possibly TRBD2 on 6 matching bases. Germline CDR1 reads SGHNT; CDR2 reads YYREEE (reference sequence). This CDR3 has 13 residues. V was clipped by 4 bases and J by 5 bases, with 11 bases between them. The CDR3 sequence: CASSPLEGDTQYF. As DNA, the CDR3 is TGTGCCAGCAGCCCTTTGGAGGGAGATACGCAGTATTTT.

The rearrangement joins TRBV27 to TRBJ2-6, with TRBD2 matching 10 bases. The CDR3 loop spans 18 amino acids. Germline CDR1 and CDR2: MNHEY and SMNVEV (reference sequence). V was clipped by 7 bases and J by 0 bases; unmatched bases: 9. The CDR3 DNA reads TGTGCCAGCACCTCGTATTCTAGCGGGGGCTCTGGGGCCAACGTCCTGACTTTC. As protein: CASTSYSSGGSGANVLTF.

In its sample, this clone was seen once. The rearrangement uses TRBV5-8 and TRBJ2-2; D is possibly TRBD1 (5 bases). This CDR3 has 16 amino acids. The germline V and J ends were trimmed by 3 bases and 4 bases, with 16 bases remaining between them. The V gene's germline CDR1 is SGHTS and CDR2 YDEGEE. As DNA, the CDR3 is TGTGCCAGCAGCTCCAGGGTGACGGTGAGCACCGGGGAGCTGTTTTTT. Translating it yields CASSSRVTVSTGELFF.

The chain has TRBV11-2 and TRBJ2-7, with TRBD2 matching over 11 bases. The CDR3 length is 15 residues. J was trimmed by 1 base and V by 9 bases; bases with no gene match: 8. CDR1 SGHAT and CDR2 FQNNGV come from the germline V gene. In DNA form, the CDR3 reads TGTGCCAGTCGAAGACTAGCGGGACCTTCCTACGAGCAGTACTTC. This gives the protein CASRRLAGPSYEQYF.

A single count supports this clone. The chain links TRBV7-2 to TRBJ1-1, with 7 bases lining up with TRBD1. Germline assignment: CDR1 SGHTA and CDR2 FQGNSA. This CDR3 comprises 15 residues. The junction had 9 bases not matched to a gene; V was cut back by 5 bases and J by 3 bases. CDR3 in DNA: TGTGCCAGCAGCACTTACTCAGGGGGTCACACTGAAGCTTTCTTT. It is translated as CASSTYSGGHTEAFF.

The V gene is TRBV10-3, the J gene TRBJ1-1, with 7 bases matching TRBD1. The CDR3 is 15 amino acids. After removal of 10 bases from V and 0 bases from J, the junction contained 11 bases not matched to a gene. The germline CDR1 and CDR2 sequences are ENHRY and SYGVKD. CDR3 sequence (DNA): TGTGCCACCACGGCGGGACAGCCCATGAACACTGAAGCTTTCTTT. Translating gives CATTAGQPMNTEAFF.

V and J are TRBV19 and TRBJ1-5; no clear D gene. The CDR3 loop spans 14 amino acids. Germline-derived CDR1 and CDR2 are LNHDA and SQIVND (reference sequence). V lost 4 bases and J lost 10, with 17 bases in between. The DNA of the CDR3 is TGTGCCAGTAGTAGGGCGATCGGTGGAAGACCCCAGCATTTT. Amino acid sequence: CASSRAIGGRPQHF.

Only a few counts were recorded for this clone. CDR3 loop: CASSYSPEGTVHGYTF. DNA of the CDR3: TGTGCCAGCAGTTACTCGCCGGAAGGGACAGTACATGGCTACACCTTC. The V call is TRBV6-6, the J call TRBJ1-2; 7 nucleotides align to TRBD1. Germline CDR1 is MNHNY and CDR2 is SVGAGI (reference sequence). CDR3 size: 16 residues. The V segment lost 0 bases and the J segment 6 bases; nucleotides outside the gene matches: 10.